This T cell receptor (beta chain) was captured in a study of human thymus T cells. The CDR3 length is 17 residues. CDR1 and CDR2 (germline): SEHNR, FQNEAQ (reference sequence). Trimming cost V 5 bases and J 2 bases, with 21 bases left between them. Surgeons resected thymus tissue during corrective heart surgery. Generated by immunoSEQ multiplex PCR, the TCRdb table keeps only in-frame clones and is missing some. The sample shows some 130,000 clones, around 95% of them seen only once. The gene calls are TRBV7-9 and TRBJ2-5; D is tentatively TRBD1 or TRBD2 (7 bases each). The material sequenced was thymus tissue. The origin of this receptor is a boy younger than two with a congenital heart defect but otherwise immunologically healthy. Written as DNA, the CDR3 is TGTGCCAGCAGCCCTTGGATGGCAGGGGGAGGGCAAGAGACCCAGTACTTC. It encodes CASSPWMAGGGQETQYF.